The present T cell receptor (beta chain) was sequenced within a study of metastatic and nonmetastatic thyroid tumors. TCRdb re-clonotyped the PCR reads through MiXCR. The table has tens of thousands of clones, 25% seen once. Note on this clone: Its antigen is still unknown. At one boundary the junction diverges from the germline segment, which might be a read error.

Overall study findings and caveats: Significantly higher TCR beta diversity was reportedly seen in malignant thyroid tumors than benign nodules, in blood and tumor.

This CDR3 comprises 13 residues. Germline CDR1 reads MNHEY; CDR2 reads SMNVEV (reference sequence). None of the patients had undergone any treatment ahead of thyroid surgery. The chain combines TRBV27 with TRBJ1-3; no clear D. The sample comprised blood. This clonotype was obtained from a female donor with papillary thyroid cancer or a benign thyroid nodule (not recorded which). Some clones in this sample may be carry-over from other donors' samples. The CDR3 nucleotides are TGTGCCAGCAGTTTATTCGCTGGACACACCATATATTTT. It yields the protein CASSLFAGHTIYF.